This TCR beta chain was sequenced during a study of shared clonotypes between healthy human individuals. A remark on this clone: A junction boundary mismatches the germline segment, possibly from a read error.

Profiled with immunoSEQ multiplex PCR; TCRdb holds only in-frame clones, not every one. The sample has 100,000 or so clones; 67% are singletons. CDR1 is MNHNS and CDR2 is SASEGT in the germline V gene. The CDR3 spans 15 residues. The specimen sequenced was memory CD8+ T cells sorted from blood. Subset described: CD45RO+ cells pooled with CCR7-negative TemRA cells. This clonotype originated in a woman aged 30 to 39 in good health. The V and J genes are TRBV6-1 and TRBJ1-1, with 8 bases aligning to TRBD1. The CDR3 DNA follows: TGTGCCAGCAGTGAGGACGCAGGGGGCGGTCCAGGACGGACATTT. Translated, it gives CASSEDAGGGPGRTF.